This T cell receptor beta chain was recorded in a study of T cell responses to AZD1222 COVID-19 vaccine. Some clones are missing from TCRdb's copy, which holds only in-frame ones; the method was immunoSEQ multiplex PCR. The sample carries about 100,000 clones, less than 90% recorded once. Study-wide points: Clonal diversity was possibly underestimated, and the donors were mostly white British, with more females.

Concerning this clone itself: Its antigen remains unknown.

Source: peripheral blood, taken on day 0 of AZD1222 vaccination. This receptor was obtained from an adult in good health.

CDR3 sequence reads: CASSSAFGEQYF. The CDR3 coding sequence is TGTGCCAGCAGTTCCGCATTCGGCGAGCAGTACTTC. This sequence joins TRBV27 and TRBJ2-7; no clear D gene. The CDR3 contains 12 residues. V was pared by 4 bases and J by 6 bases, with 10 bases between. Germline V gives CDR1 MNHEY, CDR2 SMNVEV (reference sequence).